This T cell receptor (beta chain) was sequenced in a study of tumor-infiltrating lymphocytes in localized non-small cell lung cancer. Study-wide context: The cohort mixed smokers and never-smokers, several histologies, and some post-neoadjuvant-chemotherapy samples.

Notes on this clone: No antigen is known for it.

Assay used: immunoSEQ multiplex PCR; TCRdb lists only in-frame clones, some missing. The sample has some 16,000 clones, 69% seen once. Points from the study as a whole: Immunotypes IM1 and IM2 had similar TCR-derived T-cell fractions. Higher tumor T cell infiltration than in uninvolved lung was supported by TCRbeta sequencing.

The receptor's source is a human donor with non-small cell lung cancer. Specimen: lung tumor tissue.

The CDR3 here is CASSSGVGGVYEQYF. Here the CDR3 DNA reads TGCGCCAGCAGCTCAGGGGTCGGGGGGGTCTACGAGCAGTACTTC. The rearrangement links TRBV4-1 to TRBJ2-7, with 8 bases fitting TRBD2. The CDR3 extends over 15 amino acids. Germline V gene lookup returns CDR1 MGHRA and CDR2 YSYEKL. V trimming: 5 bases; J trimming: 3 bases; junction bases outside the gene matches: 9.